This T cell receptor (beta chain) comes out of a study of shared clonotypes between healthy human individuals. Overall study context: Aged between 18 and 49, the donors were a couple of women and three men. Per donor, CD8 memory used one plate, CD8 naive used two, CD4 memory used three and CD4 naive used three. Study outcomes and limitations: Despite large depth, rarefaction showed incomplete sorted-subset sequencing. Compared with clonotypes that all four donors shared, non-shared clonotypes had lower generation probabilities.

Worth noting for this clone: Its antigen is currently unknown.

CD45RO-negative cells were positively selected for CCR7, leaving out terminally differentiated effector memory CD45RA+ cells. The CDR3 covers 16 residues. The germline V gene has CDR1 SNHLY and CDR2 FYNNEI. V gave up 8 bases and J gave up 6 bases; unmatched junction bases: 17. TCRdb keeps only in-frame clones here, not all; method: immunoSEQ multiplex PCR. The sample lists hundreds of thousands of clones; about 95% were seen once. The receptor's source is a woman aged 30 to 39 in good health. The gene calls are TRBV2 and TRBJ2-3; 7 positions agree with TRBD1. The specimen sequenced was naive CD8+ T cells sorted from blood. The CDR3 reads CASSADRAGRSDTQYF. The DNA for the CDR3 is TGTGCCAGCTCGGCCGACAGGGCCGGGCGATCGGATACGCAGTATTTT.